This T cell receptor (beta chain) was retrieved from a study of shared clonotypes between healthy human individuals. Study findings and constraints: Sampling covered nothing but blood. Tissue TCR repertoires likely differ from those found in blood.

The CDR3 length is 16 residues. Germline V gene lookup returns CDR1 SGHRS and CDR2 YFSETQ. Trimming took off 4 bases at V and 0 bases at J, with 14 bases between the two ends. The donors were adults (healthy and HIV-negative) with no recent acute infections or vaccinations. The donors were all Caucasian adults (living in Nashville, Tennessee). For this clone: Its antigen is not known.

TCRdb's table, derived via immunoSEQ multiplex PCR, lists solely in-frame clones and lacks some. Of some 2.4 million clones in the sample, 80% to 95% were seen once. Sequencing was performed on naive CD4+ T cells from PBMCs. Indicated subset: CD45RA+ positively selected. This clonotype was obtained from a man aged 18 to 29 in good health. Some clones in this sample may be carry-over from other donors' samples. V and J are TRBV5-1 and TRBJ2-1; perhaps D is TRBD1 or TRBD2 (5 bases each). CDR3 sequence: CASSPPGTSSYNEQFF. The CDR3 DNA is TGCGCCAGCAGCCCCCCGGGGACCAGCTCCTACAATGAGCAGTTCTTC.